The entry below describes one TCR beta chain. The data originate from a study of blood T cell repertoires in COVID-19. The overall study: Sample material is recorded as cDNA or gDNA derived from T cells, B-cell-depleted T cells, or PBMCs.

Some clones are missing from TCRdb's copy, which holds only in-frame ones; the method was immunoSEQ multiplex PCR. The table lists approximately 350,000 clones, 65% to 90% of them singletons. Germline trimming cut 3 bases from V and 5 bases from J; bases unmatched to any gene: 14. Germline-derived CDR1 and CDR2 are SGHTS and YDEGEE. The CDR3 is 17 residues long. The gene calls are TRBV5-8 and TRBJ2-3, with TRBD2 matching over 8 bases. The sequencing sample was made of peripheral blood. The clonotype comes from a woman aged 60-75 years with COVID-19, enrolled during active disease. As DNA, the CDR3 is TGTGCCAGCAGCTCCCCAGGGGCGGGGGGACCCCAAGATACGCAGTATTTT. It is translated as CASSSPGAGGPQDTQYF.